Described below is a single T cell receptor (beta chain) sequence and its context. Its specificity is not known. These data are taken from a study of T cell repertoires in cytomegalovirus infection. Study context: Indications of both CMV infection and matching HLA type were provided by public TCR beta signatures. General study results and limits: The ex vivo response was dominated by HLA-C-restricted CMV-specific TCR beta clonotypes. Cumulative public TCR beta family frequency identified carriers of CMV plus the relevant HLA.

This CDR3 region has 18 residues. The V gene's germline CDR1 is MDHEN and CDR2 SYDVKM. Trimming left V 3 bases short and J 6 bases short, with 26 bases between. TCRdb reanalysed the reads using MiXCR and keeps one entry per CDR3 protein. The table records some 180,000 distinct CDR3 sequences, about a tenth of them present only once. This rearrangement joins TRBV28 to TRBJ1-1, with D perhaps matching TRBD1 (5 bases). This TCR was recovered from a human donor in good health (CMV status not recorded). Some clones in this sample may be carry-over from other donors' samples. Sequencing input: PBMCs. CDR3: CASSFGLGAGRHLAEAFF. The CDR3 coding sequence is TGTGCCAGCAGTTTTGGGCTCGGGGCAGGGAGGCACTTGGCTGAAGCTTTCTTT.